A single sample is the source of the 11 T cell receptor beta chains below, sequenced in a study of post-analysis software for immune sequencing data. General study findings and limits: TRBV5-6, TRBV5-1 and TRBV20-1 were among four to six TRBV segments more frequent in patients than controls.

Researchers reported that TCR beta cDNA libraries carried unique molecular identifiers. One entry per CDR3 protein, called by TCRdb with MiXCR from the PCR reads. Of 380,000 or so distinct CDR3 sequences detected, 30% to 45% appear once; the ten largest clones hold roughly an eighth. Their antigens are not known. Sequenced material: blood. The receptors shown here come from a girl under 18 with multiple sclerosis.

This clonotype was observed many times. The junction and the germline gene differ at one end; a read error may be behind it. The chain combines TRBV5-1 with TRBJ2-5; TRBD1 or TRBD2 may be the D gene (5 bases each). The CDR3 is made up of 13 amino acids. Germline lookup yields CDR1 SGHRS and CDR2 YFSETQ. The DNA for the CDR3 is TGTGCCAGCAGCTTTGGGGGTGAGGAGACCCAGTACTTC. Protein product: CASSFGGEETQYF.

This clonotype turned up a few times. The genes are TRBV19 and TRBJ2-5; D is perhaps TRBD1 (5 bases). The DNA end favors TRBJ2-7, so the J call may be wrong. Germline CDR1 LNHDA, CDR2 SQIVND (reference sequence). The CDR3 runs to 14 residues. The CDR3 DNA reads as TGTGCCAGTAGGGCCGATGGCAGGGTGGACGAGCAGTACTTC. It translates to CASRADGRVDEQYF.

As for this clonotype: A much more abundant neighbour one base away suggests this may be a read error. The CDR3 DNA follows: TGTGCCAGCAGCGTAGGGGGAACCTATGGCAACACCTTC. Translating it yields CASSVGGTYGNTF. This chain connects TRBV9 to TRBJ1-2; D is ambiguous. Germline V gene sequence: CDR1 SGDLS, CDR2 YYNGEE. CDR3 length: 13 amino acids.

This chain joins TRBV2 and TRBJ2-7; 9 bases map to TRBD2. The CDR3 consists of 14 residues. J was trimmed by 1 base and V by 2 bases; bases with no gene match: 0. Looked up from germline, CDR1 is SNHLY and CDR2 is FYNNEI. The CDR3 DNA is TGTGCCAGCAGTGAACTAGCGGGGTCCTACGAGCAGTACTTC. Its translation is CASSELAGSYEQYF.

The chain links TRBV25-1 to TRBJ2-7; D might be TRBD1 (5 bases). The germline V gene encodes CDR1 MGHDK and CDR2 SYGVNS. The V end lost 3 bases, the J end lost 5 bases, and 14 bases lay between the germline ends. This CDR3 contains 14 residues. The CDR3 coding sequence is TGTGCCAGCAGTGATTGGCAGGGCAATGACGAGCAGTACTTC. Its protein product is CASSDWQGNDEQYF.

There are a few counts of this clonotype. The chain couples TRBV4-3 to TRBJ2-5; 8 nucleotides match TRBD1. The trim removed 0 bases at V and 4 bases at J, leaving 1 base unmatched. The CDR3 is 14 residues long. Germline lookup yields CDR1 LGHNA and CDR2 YSLEER. The CDR3 DNA reads TGCGCCAGCAGCCAAGAAGACAGGGGAGAGACCCAGTACTTC. Protein: CASSQEDRGETQYF.

This clonotype was seen only a few times. CDR3 loop: CSADSNRGGGYTF. CDR3 nucleotides: TGCAGTGCCGACTCTAACAGGGGCGGCGGCTACACCTTC. The genes are TRBV20-1 and TRBJ1-2, with TRBD1 matching 7 bases. The CDR3 has 13 residues. V shed 6 bases, J shed 8 bases, and the junction held 12 bases outside the gene matches. The germline gives CDR1 DFQATT, CDR2 SNEGSKA (reference sequence).

The chain recombines TRBV24-1 with TRBJ1-1; TRBD1 aligns across 9 bases. J was trimmed by 5 bases and V by 0 bases; bases with no gene match: 15. Germline V gene data show CDR1 as KGHDR and CDR2 as SFDVKD. The length of the CDR3 is 19 residues. CDR3 sequence reads: CATSDLERRQGDVVTEAFF. DNA of the CDR3: TGTGCCACCAGTGATTTGGAAAGGCGACAGGGGGATGTGGTGACTGAAGCTTTCTTT.

In this sample, this clonotype turned up a few times. This sequence joins TRBV10-1 and TRBJ2-5; 10 bases match TRBD1. V trimming: 7 bases; J trimming: 5 bases; junction bases outside the gene matches: 4. CDR1 WNHNN and CDR2 SYGVQD come from the germline V gene (reference sequence). The CDR3 is 13 residues long. The DNA of the CDR3 is TGCGCCAGCAACCGGGGACAGGGGGAGACCCAGTACTTC. Its protein is CASNRGQGETQYF.

This clonotype came up a few times. The chain links TRBV28 to TRBJ2-7, with D possibly matching TRBD2 (7 bases). The CDR3 sequence is 13 residues long. V shed 4 bases and J shed 2 bases, with 9 bases lying between them. CDR1 and CDR2 (germline): MDHEN, SYDVKM. The CDR3 nucleotides read TGTGCCAGCAGTTGGGAGGGGGCCTACGAGCAGTACTTC. Its translation is CASSWEGAYEQYF.

The sample holds a few counts of this clonotype. CDR3 in amino acids: CASSPGGATNEKLFF. CDR3 DNA sequence: TGTGCCAGCAGCCCCGGGGGGGCAACTAATGAAAAACTGTTTTTT. This rearrangement joins TRBV7-6 to TRBJ1-4; TRBD1 is a possible D gene (5 bases). V lost 5 bases, J lost 0 bases, and 10 bases lay in between. This CDR3 contains 15 residues. Per the germline V gene, CDR1 is SGHVS and CDR2 is FNYEAQ. The full variable domain, its missing parts supplied by reference TRBV7-6 and TRBJ1-4, is GAGVSQSPRYKVTKRGQDVALRCDPISGHVSLYWYRQALGQGPEFLTYFNYEAQQDKSGLPNDRFSAERPEGSISTLTIQRTEQRDSAMYRCASSPGGATNEKLFFGSGTQLSVL.